This entry lists 10 T cell receptor beta chains sequenced from one sample in a study of T cell responses to AZD1222 COVID-19 vaccine. Generated by immunoSEQ multiplex PCR, the TCRdb table keeps only in-frame clones and is missing some. The sample carries 110,000 to 150,000 clones, around 87% recorded once. Sequencing was performed on peripheral blood, taken on day 0 of AZD1222 vaccination. The receptors stem from an adult in good health.

This clone was recorded once. This rearrangement joins TRBV7-9 to TRBJ2-7; unclear D gene. This CDR3 is 14 amino acids long. Trimming pared 3 bases from V and 6 bases from J, leaving 15 bases between. Germline values: CDR1 SEHNR, CDR2 FQNEAQ (reference sequence). The CDR3 reads CASSFSGSRSEQYF. CDR3 DNA sequence: TGTGCCAGCAGCTTCTCCGGGTCTCGGAGCGAGCAGTACTTC.

In the case of this clone: An end of the junction does not agree with germline; a read error may underlie this. This chain joins TRBV5-4 and TRBJ1-3; D is perhaps TRBD1 (5 bases). Per the germline V gene, CDR1 is SGHNT and CDR2 is YYREEE (reference sequence). The CDR3 is 14 amino acids. CDR3 region: CASSQGTEEREMDF. In nucleotides, the CDR3 is TGTGCCAGCAGCCAAGGGACTGAAGAGCGGGAGATGGATTTT.

The chain employs TRBV19 and TRBJ1-6; 10 nucleotides match TRBD1. After removal of 5 bases from V and 6 bases from J, the junction contained 7 bases not matched to a gene. This CDR3 has 16 amino acids. Looked up from germline, CDR1 is LNHDA and CDR2 is SQIVND (reference sequence). The CDR3 DNA reads as TGTGCCAGTAGTCCAACCGGGGACAGGGGTAATTCACCCCTCCACTTT. This codes for CASSPTGDRGNSPLHF.

This sequence joins TRBV30 and TRBJ1-3, with D unclear. CDR3 length: 16 residues. The V gene's germline CDR1 is GTSNPN and CDR2 SVGIG (reference sequence). V was cut by 5 bases and J by 0 bases, with 17 bases left in between. The CDR3 DNA sequence: TGTGCCTGGTCCCGAGGGCAGTTGAGCTCTGGAAACACCATATATTTT. This encodes CAWSRGQLSSGNTIYF. The full variable domain, rest sourced from reference TRBV30 and TRBJ1-3, is SQTIHQWPATLVQPVGSPLSLECTVEGTSNPNLYWYRQAAGRGLQLLFYSVGIGQISSEVPQNLSASRPQDRQFILSSKKLLLSDSGFYLCAWSRGQLSSGNTIYFGEGSWLTVV.

This chain connects TRBV5-6 to TRBJ2-3; D gene unclear. The CDR3 has 14 amino acids. Trimming removed 2 bases from V and 0 bases from J, with 7 bases in between. Germline CDR1 and CDR2: SGHDT and YYEEEE. In DNA, the CDR3 is TGTGCCAGCAGCTTCATTGGGAGCACAGATACGCAGTATTTT. This codes for CASSFIGSTDTQYF.

The chain carries TRBV5-1 and TRBJ1-1, with D uncertain. CDR3 size: 13 residues. Trimming took off 0 bases at V and 6 bases at J, with 9 bases between the two ends. CDR1 and CDR2 (germline): SGHRS, YFSETQ. In DNA, the CDR3 is TGCGCCAGCAGCTTGGGATCGATGGCTGAAGCTTTCTTT. It codes for CASSLGSMAEAFF. Complete variable domain (other parts from reference TRBV5-1 and TRBJ1-1): KAGVTQTPRYLIKTRGQQVTLSCSPISGHRSVSWYQQTPGQGLQFLFEYFSETQRNKGNFPGRFSGRQFSNSRSEMNVSTLELGDSALYLCASSLGSMAEAFFGQGTRLTVV.

The chain couples TRBV30 to TRBJ1-6; D may be TRBD1 (6 bases). The V end was cut by 1 base, the J end by 9 bases, with 10 bases between. This CDR3 region has 13 residues. The germline V gene has CDR1 GTSNPN and CDR2 SVGIG (reference sequence). The CDR3 nucleotides are TGTGCCTGGAGTGGAGGGGGAGGTTCACCCCTCCACTTT. This codes for CAWSGGGGSPLHF.

This sequence joins TRBV11-2 and TRBJ2-7; 8 bases fit TRBD1. The germline V gene has CDR1 SGHAT and CDR2 FQNNGV. V dropped 2 bases and J dropped 5; count of bases not matched to a gene: 14. CDR3 length: 17 residues. CDR3 protein: CASSLYFSDRAGDEQYF. The CDR3 bases are TGTGCCAGCAGCTTATATTTCTCGGACAGGGCTGGGGACGAGCAGTACTTC. Using reference TRBV11-2 and TRBJ2-7 for the parts outside the CDR3, the full variable domain is EAGVAQSPRYKIIEKRQSVAFWCNPISGHATLYWYQQILGQGPKLLIQFQNNGVVDDSQLPKDRFSAERLKGVDSTLKIQPAKLEDSAVYLCASSLYFSDRAGDEQYFGPGTRLTVT.

This clone was picked up one time. The chain joins TRBV6-6 to TRBJ2-7; 9 bases are a match to TRBD1. Per germline, CDR1 MNHNY and CDR2 SVGAGI (reference sequence). V was pared by 6 bases and J by 2 bases, with 5 bases of the junction left unmatched. The CDR3 runs to 14 residues. The CDR3 sequence: CASSQQGAAYEQYF. The CDR3 coding sequence is TGTGCCAGCAGCCAACAGGGGGCGGCCTACGAGCAGTACTTC.

This chain uses TRBV6-1 with TRBJ2-7, with 7 bases that match TRBD1. The J segment lost 5 bases and the V segment lost 1 base, leaving 17 bases of the junction unmatched. The V gene's germline CDR1 is MNHNS and CDR2 SASEGT. CDR3 size: 18 residues. The CDR3 DNA reads as TGTGCCAGCAGTGAAGTGGGGCAGACAGGGATGATGATGGACGAGCAGTACTTC. Its protein product is CASSEVGQTGMMMDEQYF.